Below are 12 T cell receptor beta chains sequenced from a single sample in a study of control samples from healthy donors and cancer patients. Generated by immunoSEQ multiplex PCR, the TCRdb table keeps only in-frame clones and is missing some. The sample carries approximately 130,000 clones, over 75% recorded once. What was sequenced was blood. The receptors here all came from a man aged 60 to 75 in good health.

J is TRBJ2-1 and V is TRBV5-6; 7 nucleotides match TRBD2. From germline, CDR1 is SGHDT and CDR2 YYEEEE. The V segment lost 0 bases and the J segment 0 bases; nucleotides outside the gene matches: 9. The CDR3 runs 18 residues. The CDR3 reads CASSLERAGLDSYNEQFF. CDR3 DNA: TGTGCCAGCAGCTTGGAACGAGCGGGGCTTGACTCCTACAATGAGCAGTTCTTC.

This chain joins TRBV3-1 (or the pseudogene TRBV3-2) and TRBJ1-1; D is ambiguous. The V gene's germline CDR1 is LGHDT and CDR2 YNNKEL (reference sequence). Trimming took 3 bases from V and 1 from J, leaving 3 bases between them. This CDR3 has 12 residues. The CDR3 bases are TGTGCCAGCAGCCAGGCGAACACTGAAGCTTTCTTT. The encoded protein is CASSQANTEAFF.

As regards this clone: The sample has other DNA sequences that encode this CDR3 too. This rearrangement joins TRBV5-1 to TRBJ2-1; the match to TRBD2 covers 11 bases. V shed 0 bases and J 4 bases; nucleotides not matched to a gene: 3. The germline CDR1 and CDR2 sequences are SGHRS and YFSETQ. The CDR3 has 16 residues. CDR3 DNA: TGCGCCAGCAGCTTGGTAGCGGGGGGGCCGTACAATGAGCAGTTCTTC. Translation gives CASSLVAGGPYNEQFF.

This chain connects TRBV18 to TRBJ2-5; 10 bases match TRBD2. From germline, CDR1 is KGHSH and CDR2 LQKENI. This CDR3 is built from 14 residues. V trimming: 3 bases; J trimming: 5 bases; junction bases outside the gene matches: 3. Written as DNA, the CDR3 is TGTGCCAGCTCACCCCAGGGACTAGCGGAGACCCAGTACTTC. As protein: CASSPQGLAETQYF.

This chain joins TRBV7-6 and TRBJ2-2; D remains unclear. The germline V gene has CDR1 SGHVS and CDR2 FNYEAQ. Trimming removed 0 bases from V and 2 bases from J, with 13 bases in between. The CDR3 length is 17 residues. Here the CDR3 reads CASSLAPWTDNTGELFF. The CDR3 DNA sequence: TGTGCCAGCAGCTTAGCGCCGTGGACGGACAACACCGGGGAGCTGTTTTTT.

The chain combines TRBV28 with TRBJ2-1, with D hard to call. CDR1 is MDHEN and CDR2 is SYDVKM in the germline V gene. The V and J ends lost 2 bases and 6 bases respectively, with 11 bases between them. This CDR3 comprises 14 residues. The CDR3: CASSLGPKTNEQFF. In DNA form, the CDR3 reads TGTGCCAGCAGTTTAGGGCCTAAGACCAATGAGCAGTTCTTC.

CDR3 nucleotide sequence: TGCGCCAGCAGCGGATTAGCGGGGGGACACGAGCAGTACTTC. Its protein product is CASSGLAGGHEQYF. V and J are TRBV5-1 and TRBJ2-7; TRBD2 agrees at 10 bases. In germline, CDR1 is SGHRS, CDR2 YFSETQ. V lost 4 bases to trimming and J lost 5 bases; unmatched junction nucleotides: 6. This CDR3 has 14 residues.

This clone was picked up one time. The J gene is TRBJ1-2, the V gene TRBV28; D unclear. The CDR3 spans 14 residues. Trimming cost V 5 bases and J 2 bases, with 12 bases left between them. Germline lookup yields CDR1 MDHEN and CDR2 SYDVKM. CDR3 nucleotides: TGTGCCAGCAGTCGTTCTGCTTCGAACTATGGCTACACCTTC. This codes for CASSRSASNYGYTF.

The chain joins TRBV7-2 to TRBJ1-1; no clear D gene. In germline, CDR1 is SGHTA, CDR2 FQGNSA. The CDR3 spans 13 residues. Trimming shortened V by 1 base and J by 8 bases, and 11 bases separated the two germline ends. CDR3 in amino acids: CASSLGAVSEAFF. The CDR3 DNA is TGTGCCAGCAGCTTAGGGGCTGTGTCGGAAGCTTTCTTT. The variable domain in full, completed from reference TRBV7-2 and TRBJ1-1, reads GAGVSQSPSNKVTEKGKDVELRCDPISGHTALYWYRQSLGQGLEFLIYFQGNSAPDKSGLPSDRFSAERTGGSVSTLTIQRTQQEDSAVYLCASSLGAVSEAFFGQGTRLTVV.

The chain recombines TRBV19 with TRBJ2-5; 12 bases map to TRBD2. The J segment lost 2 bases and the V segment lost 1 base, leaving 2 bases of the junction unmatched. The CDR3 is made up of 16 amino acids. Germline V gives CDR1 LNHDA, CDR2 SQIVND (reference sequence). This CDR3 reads CASSIGLAGGQETQYF. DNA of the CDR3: TGTGCCAGTAGTATAGGGCTAGCGGGGGGGCAAGAGACCCAGTACTTC.

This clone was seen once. This CDR3 reads CASSRRVGRGDGYTF. CDR3 bases: TGTGCCAGCAGCCGAAGGGTTGGCAGGGGTGATGGCTACACCTTC. The chain couples TRBV3-1 (or the pseudogene TRBV3-2) to TRBJ1-2; weak D call: TRBD1 (6 bases). CDR3 length: 15 residues. With 4 bases removed from V and 6 bases from J, the gap between germline ends came to 18 bases. Germline V gene lookup returns CDR1 LGHDT and CDR2 YNNKEL (reference sequence).

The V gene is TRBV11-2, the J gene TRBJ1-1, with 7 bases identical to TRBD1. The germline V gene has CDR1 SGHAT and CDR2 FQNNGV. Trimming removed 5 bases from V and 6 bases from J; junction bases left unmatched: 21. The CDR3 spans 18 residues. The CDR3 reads CASSPRRGGGFSLSEAFF. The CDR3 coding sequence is TGTGCCAGCAGCCCCCGACGGGGAGGGGGCTTTTCCTTGTCTGAAGCTTTCTTT.